One T cell receptor beta chain is described in this entry. The sample holds a few counts of this clonotype. Its binding antigen is unknown. The record has no base qualities; no much larger clone is one base away. The source of the sample is a study of T cells in Graves' hyperthyroidism and ophthalmopathy (dated by TCRdb to the late 2010s). In the study overall: Peripheral blood samples were taken at initial diagnosis, before any treatment was given. A discovery cohort of about a hundred patients, roughly 45 with Graves' ophthalmopathy and fewer than 65 with stable Graves' hyperthyroidism, was used to find distinguishing TCR V-J signatures. Whether ophthalmopathy could be predicted prospectively was tested in an independent validation cohort made up of fewer than 20 hyperthyroidism patients plus 17 patients who later progressed to ophthalmopathy. The roughly 100 discovery patients were randomly divided into training and test sets at a 7:3 ratio. In several Graves' hyperthyroidism patients, the study also compared T-cell repertoires from thyroid tissue with T-cell repertoires from blood. Once sampling was done, hyperthyroidism patients were given methimazole at a starting dose of 30 mg daily, whereas ophthalmopathy patients were given high-dose intravenous methylprednisolone. The paper reports TCR Vbeta CDR3 sequencing of fewer than 150 peripheral blood samples: 40 or so ophthalmopathy, roughly 80 hyperthyroidism and 17 progressor patients. Results the study describes overall, beyond this receptor: No statistical method was used to fix the sample size in advance, and group allocation was not hidden from the investigators. During validation, the model predicted progression to ophthalmopathy a median of approximately 6.5 months ahead of onset, with almost 71% sensitivity and roughly 72% specificity. A model built on a 13 V-J signature distinguished ophthalmopathy from stable hyperthyroidism, reaching roughly 88% sensitivity and about 81% specificity in cross-validation and 80%/75% in testing. Blood samples also contained most of the expanded thyroid clonotypes (frequency above 0.001), which suggests that blood repertoires may reflect thyroid immune responses.

V is pared back by 6 bases and J by 8 bases, with 13 bases lying between the germline termini. The CDR3 numbers 12 residues from cysteine through phenylalanine. Solely the CDR3 DNA is kept, with 36 bases framed from the first base. Per the germline V gene, MDHEN is the CDR1 and SYDVKM is the CDR2. Amplification of TCR beta CDR3 regions was carried out from RNA transcripts. The TCR CDR3 was subjected to a first round of RT-PCR using the HTBI primer set and the Qiagen OneStep RT-PCR kit. A second multiplex PCR round built the libraries, followed by size selection and purification. The libraries were sequenced on an Illumina HiSeq2000 using paired-end 100 bp reads. As for the original processing: SOAPnuke was used to process the raw data, removing reads that contained adapters or uncalled bases, had a mean Phred below 15, or lacked an exact match to the constant primer or identifier. COPE v1.2.5 was used to merge the high-quality paired reads, and each unique nucleotide sequence was defined as a clonotype. MiTCR v1.1 was used to align clonotypes to the IMGT TRBV, TRBD and TRBJ reference segments. The analysis was restricted to V-J combinations with a frequency above 0.0001, which together covered 99.2% of the repertoires. The TCS score was defined as F50 (clonal expansion) divided by E x V (chaos), with BLOSUM62-based TCRdist calculated between CDR3 peptides within each V-J. Welch's t-statistics and random forest reduced roughly 500 V-J features to 10 to 15, which were used in a naive Bayes classifier (R e1071). Using fastp at Q25 and MiXCR, TCRdb reprocessed the public reads and kept productive beta chains. For every CDR3 protein sequence, its rows merge into one entry that carries the most common genes and DNA. TCRdb, not the authors, supplied the V and J calls. The sample records approximately 400,000 distinct CDR3 sequences, roughly 15% of which are singletons. The ten largest account for 20% of the sample.

Ophthalmopathy patients had moderately to severely active disease, Clinical Activity Score of at least 3, NOSPECS grade of at least 4, and duration under 3 months. Any patient with an uncontrolled infection, another autoimmune disease, pregnancy or lactation was excluded. Diagnoses relied on clinical symptoms, serum thyroxine and TRAb, thyroid ultrasound and orbital computed tomography. PBMCs were separated from under 11 ml of fresh peripheral blood using Ficoll-Paque density gradient centrifugation. Total RNA was extracted using Trizol reagent, and RNA quality was assessed on an Agilent 2100 Bioanalyzer.

The chain was built from TRBV28 and TRBJ1-2; possibly the D gene is TRBD1, per 5 matching bases. The specimen was blood. The receptor comes from a woman in her 30s with Graves' ophthalmopathy. The DNA sequence is as follows: TGTGCCAGCAGAATTGCAGGGAAAGGCTACACCTTC. Its product reads: CASRIAGKGYTF.